These 2 T cell receptor beta chains came from one sample sequenced in a study of blood T cells in healthy people across ages (dated by TCRdb to the mid-2010s). The library relied on 5' RACE. Sequencing was carried out with an Illumina HiSeq 2500. A second PCR of roughly 7 to 11 cycles was performed with a sample-barcoded 5' primer and a J-beta primer mix. The raw public reads went through TCRdb reprocessing: fastp at Q25, MiXCR clone calling, in-frame beta chains kept. One record per CDR3 amino acid sequence lists the most common genes and DNA. Within this sample are some 800,000 distinct CDR3 sequences, with around two fifths of them counted one time only. The ten largest make up about 21% of the sample. The sample consisted of blood. These receptors were obtained from a man between 60 and 75 years old in good health.

This clonotype occurred a few times. V usage is TRBV20-1 and J usage is TRBJ2-7; D remains unclear. The CDR3 contains 12 residues. Trimming pared 6 bases from V and 2 bases from J, leaving 11 bases between. Germline V gives CDR1 DFQATT, CDR2 SNEGSKA (reference sequence). DNA of the CDR3: TGCAGTGCAAGCACCGACACCTACGAGCAGTACTTC. Its translation is CSASTDTYEQYF.

Only a few counts were recorded for this clonotype. The V call is TRBV11-2, the J call TRBJ1-2; D is ambiguous. Trimming cost V 0 bases and J 4 bases, with 9 bases left between them. This CDR3 is built from 14 residues. In germline, CDR1 is SGHAT, CDR2 FQNNGV. CDR3 in amino acids: CASSLDSSIYGYTF. The CDR3 bases are TGTGCCAGCAGCTTAGATTCTTCAATCTATGGCTACACCTTC.